This T cell receptor (beta chain) was sequenced in a study of post-analysis software for immune sequencing data. Study-wide results and limits: In patients, TRBV5-6, TRBV5-1 and TRBV20-1 belonged to about five TRBV segments found more frequently than in controls.

A few counts support this clonotype. Its antigen is still unknown. cDNA libraries of TCR beta carried unique molecular identifiers. TCRdb re-derived calls from the PCR reads in MiXCR, one entry per CDR3 protein. The repertoire has more than 500,000 distinct CDR3 sequences, around 34% of them found once; the top ten carry around 6%. Germline assignment: CDR1 SGHDN and CDR2 FVKESK. The V end was cut by 4 bases, the J end by 7 bases, with 16 bases between. The CDR3 is 14 amino acids. This TCR came from a girl aged 2-17 years with multiple sclerosis. Sequencing was done on a sample of blood. The chain couples TRBV14 to TRBJ1-2; the D is unclear. This chain's CDR3 is CASSLTLGHSGYTF. DNA of the CDR3: TGTGCCAGCAGCCTTACACTAGGGCATTCTGGCTACACCTTC.